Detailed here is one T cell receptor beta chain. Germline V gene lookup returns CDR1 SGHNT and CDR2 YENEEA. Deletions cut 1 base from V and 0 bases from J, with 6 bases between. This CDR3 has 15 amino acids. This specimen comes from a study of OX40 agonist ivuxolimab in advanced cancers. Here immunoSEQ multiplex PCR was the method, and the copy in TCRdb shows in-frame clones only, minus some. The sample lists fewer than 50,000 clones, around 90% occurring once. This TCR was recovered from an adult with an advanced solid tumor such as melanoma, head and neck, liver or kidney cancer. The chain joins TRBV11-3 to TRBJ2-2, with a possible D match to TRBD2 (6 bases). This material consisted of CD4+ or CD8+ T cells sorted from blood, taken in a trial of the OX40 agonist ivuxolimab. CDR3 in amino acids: CASSLAGANTGELFF. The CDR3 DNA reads TGTGCCAGCAGCTTAGCGGGGGCGAACACCGGGGAGCTGTTTTTT. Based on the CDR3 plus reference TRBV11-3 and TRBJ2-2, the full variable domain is EAGVVQSPRYKIIEKKQPVAFWCNPISGHNTLYWYLQNLGQGPELLIRYENEEAVDDSQLPKDRFSAERLKGVDSTLKIQPAELGDSAVYLCASSLAGANTGELFFGEGSRLTVL.